One sample yielded the 28 T cell receptor beta chains listed below, sequenced in a study of human T cells and chemical hapten exposure. A single record per CDR3 protein comes from TCRdb applying MiXCR to the RACE reads. The sample carries approximately 50,000 distinct CDR3 sequences, approximately 9.5% recorded once. Time point specified: pre-sensitization, week 0. Treatment of the sample: therapeutic diphenylcyclopropenone sensitization with weekly scalp DPC. RNA extraction used unfractionated whole blood as the source of total RNA. Source: whole blood, taken in connection with sensitization to the hapten diphenylcyclopropenone (DPC). The receptors come from a woman under 40 with alopecia areata. Some clones in this sample may be carry-over from other donors' samples.

The J gene is TRBJ1-2, the V gene TRBV12-3 or TRBV12-4; D is perhaps TRBD1 (5 bases). This CDR3 is built from 15 residues. The V gene lost 6 bases and the J gene lost 0 bases, with 14 bases spanning the gap. The CDR3 is CASRLAAGTNYGYTF. Here the CDR3 DNA reads TGTGCCAGCAGACTGGCGGCAGGGACTAACTATGGCTACACCTTC.

This clonotype was detected ten times or more. The chain is built from TRBV2 and TRBJ1-5; 7 bases agree with TRBD1. The V gene's germline CDR1 is SNHLY and CDR2 FYNNEI. The CDR3 has 13 amino acids. Trimming removed 6 bases from V and 6 bases from J; junction bases left unmatched: 5. CDR3 residues: CASRIDRAQPQHF. The CDR3 nucleotides read TGTGCCAGCAGGATAGACAGGGCTCAGCCCCAGCATTTT. Filled out from reference TRBV2 and TRBJ1-5, the complete variable domain reads EPEVTQTPSHQVTQMGQEVILRCVPISNHLYFYWYRQILGQKVEFLVSFYNNEISEKSEIFDDQFSVERPDGSNFTLKIRSTKLEDSAMYFCASRIDRAQPQHFGDGTRLSIL.

This rearrangement joins TRBV29-1 to TRBJ2-5, with D perhaps assigned TRBD1 or TRBD2 (5 bases each). Deletions cut 2 bases from V and 5 bases from J, with 15 bases between. Germline V gene lookup returns CDR1 SQVTM and CDR2 ANQGSEA. This CDR3 is built from 14 residues. The CDR3 here is CSVESQGEKETQYF. CDR3 DNA sequence: TGCAGCGTTGAAAGTCAGGGAGAAAAGGAGACCCAGTACTTC. Looking up the rest from reference TRBV29-1 and TRBJ2-5 gives the full variable domain: SAVISQKPSRDICQRGTSLTIQCQVDSQVTMMFWYRQQPGQSLTLIATANQGSEATYESGFVIDKFPISRPNLTFSTLTVSNMSPEDSSIYLCSVESQGEKETQYFGPGTRLLVL.

This rearrangement joins TRBV5-1 to TRBJ2-3; D remains ambiguous. Trimming took 4 bases from V and 4 from J, leaving 19 bases between them. Germline CDR1 and CDR2: SGHRS and YFSETQ. The CDR3 sequence is 16 residues long. The CDR3 sequence: CASSLLDGRVADTQYF. CDR3 sequence (DNA): TGCGCCAGCAGCCTCCTAGATGGCAGAGTCGCAGATACGCAGTATTTT. Full variable domain (outside the CDR3, taken from reference TRBV5-1 and TRBJ2-3): KAGVTQTPRYLIKTRGQQVTLSCSPISGHRSVSWYQQTPGQGLQFLFEYFSETQRNKGNFPGRFSGRQFSNSRSEMNVSTLELGDSALYLCASSLLDGRVADTQYFGPGTRLTVL.

This clonotype was seen ten or more times. The J gene is TRBJ1-2, the V gene TRBV2, with D maybe TRBD1 (6 bases). Trimming took off 0 bases at V and 3 bases at J, with 8 bases between the two ends. The CDR3 sequence is 14 residues long. CDR1 is SNHLY, CDR2 FYNNEI, per germline. As DNA, the CDR3 is TGTGCCAGCAGTGAAGCAGAGGGGGACTATGGCTACACCTTC. It is translated as CASSEAEGDYGYTF.

This clonotype was seen repeatedly, ten times or more. The chain couples TRBV28 to TRBJ1-2, with 11 bases fitting TRBD1. V lost 6 bases to trimming and J lost 7 bases; unmatched junction nucleotides: 13. CDR1 and CDR2 from the germline V gene are MDHEN and SYDVKM. The CDR3 extends over 16 amino acids. In DNA form, the CDR3 reads TGTGCCAGCAGACCCTACCGGGACAGGGGGGATAGTGGCTACACCTTC. Protein: CASRPYRDRGDSGYTF.

This rearrangement joins TRBV5-4 to TRBJ2-2; TRBD2 is a possible D gene (6 bases). V was clipped by 4 bases and J by 4 bases, with 17 bases between them. The germline CDR1 and CDR2 sequences are SGHNT and YYREEE (reference sequence). This CDR3 contains 16 residues. CDR3 in amino acids: CASSPSAGSFTGELFF. CDR3 nucleotide sequence: TGTGCCAGCAGCCCGTCGGCGGGGTCCTTCACCGGGGAGCTGTTTTTT.

The sample holds many counts of this clonotype. V and J are TRBV28 and TRBJ1-5; D not certain. The V end was cut by 3 bases, the J end by 3 bases, with 9 bases between. Germline CDR1 MDHEN, CDR2 SYDVKM. The CDR3 length is 14 residues. The CDR3 sequence is CASSFLSVNQPQHF. Written as DNA, the CDR3 is TGTGCCAGCAGTTTTTTGTCAGTCAATCAGCCCCAGCATTTT. Supplemented by reference TRBV28 and TRBJ1-5, the full variable domain reads DVKVTQSSRYLVKRTGEKVFLECVQDMDHENMFWYRQDPGLGLRLIYFSYDVKMKEKGDIPEGYSVSREKKERFSLILESASTNQTSMYLCASSFLSVNQPQHFGDGTRLSIL.

This clonotype was recorded a few times. V gene TRBV6-6 combines with J gene TRBJ1-4, with 12 bases lining up with TRBD1. From germline, CDR1 is MNHNY and CDR2 SVGAGI (reference sequence). V was pared by 5 bases and J by 7 bases, with 11 bases of the junction left unmatched. The CDR3 totals 17 residues. The CDR3 DNA sequence: TGTGCCAGCAGTGACAACCGGGACAGGGGGCGCATTGAAAAACTGTTTTTT. Encoded protein: CASSDNRDRGRIEKLFF.

Many counts were recorded for this clonotype. The chain carries TRBV29-1 and TRBJ2-3, with D uncertain. V was clipped by 3 bases and J by 2 bases, with 9 bases between them. The length of the CDR3 is 13 residues. Germline loops: CDR1 SQVTM, CDR2 ANQGSEA. CDR3 amino acids: CSVDWVPTDTQYF. CDR3 coding DNA: TGCAGCGTTGACTGGGTACCCACAGATACGCAGTATTTT.

This clonotype was picked up a small number of times. This chain joins TRBV12-3 or TRBV12-4 and TRBJ1-5; 9 nucleotides agree with TRBD1. The V and J ends lost 1 base and 4 bases, in that order; junction bases with no gene match: 2. This CDR3 has 15 residues. The CDR3 protein is CASSLGQGGNQPQHF. DNA for the CDR3: TGTGCCAGCAGTTTAGGACAGGGGGGGAATCAGCCCCAGCATTTT.

The chain combines TRBV19 with TRBJ1-1, with D possibly being TRBD1 (5 bases). The germline V and J ends were trimmed by 7 bases and 11 bases, with 23 bases remaining between them. CDR3 length: 14 residues. Germline V gene sequence: CDR1 LNHDA, CDR2 SQIVND (reference sequence). This CDR3 is CASTQTRDGGAAFF. CDR3 bases: TGTGCCAGTACCCAAACCCGGGACGGCGGAGCTGCTTTCTTT.

This clonotype was picked up a small number of times. The gene calls are TRBV7-3 and TRBJ2-2, with TRBD2 as a possible D gene (7 bases). V was shortened by 8 bases and J by 1 base, with 14 bases between the two germline ends. The germline V gene encodes CDR1 SGHTA and CDR2 FQGTGA. The CDR3 runs to 15 residues. The CDR3 nucleotides read TGTGCCAGCCAAGGGGGGGGTAGGAACACCGGGGAGCTGTTTTTT. Protein: CASQGGGRNTGELFF.

This chain connects TRBV4-3 to TRBJ2-3, with D possibly matching TRBD2 (6 bases). The CDR3 runs 14 residues. The germline V and J ends were trimmed by 3 bases and 3 bases, with 10 bases remaining between them. Germline loops: CDR1 LGHNA, CDR2 YSLEER. CDR3 protein: CASSQDGGTDTQYF. CDR3 coding DNA: TGCGCCAGCAGCCAGGACGGGGGTACAGATACGCAGTATTTT.

This clonotype was picked up many times. The chain recombines TRBV2 with TRBJ1-6, with D possibly TRBD1 on 5 matching bases. The V end lost 7 bases, the J end lost 10 bases, and 14 bases lay between the germline ends. CDR1 and CDR2 from the germline V gene are SNHLY and FYNNEI. This CDR3 comprises 13 residues. In DNA form, the CDR3 reads TGTGCCAGCATTCGAAAGAGGGACTCACCCCTCCACTTT. It codes for CASIRKRDSPLHF.

The chain has TRBV10-3 and TRBJ2-3; D is undetermined. V was cut by 0 bases and J by 6 bases, with 13 bases left in between. CDR3 size: 15 residues. The germline CDR1 and CDR2 sequences are ENHRY and SYGVKD. In nucleotides, the CDR3 is TGTGCCATCAGTGAGTCAGAGATAGGATCCGATACGCAGTATTTT. Encoded protein: CAISESEIGSDTQYF.

The gene calls are TRBV12-3 or TRBV12-4 and TRBJ1-4; possible D gene TRBD1, 5 bases. The CDR3 runs 17 residues. Trimming took 2 bases from V and 0 from J, leaving 13 bases between them. CDR3 sequence: CASSLRGGGATNEKLFF. In DNA, the CDR3 is TGTGCCAGCAGTTTACGGGGGGGAGGTGCAACTAATGAAAAACTGTTTTTT.

The V call is TRBV27, the J call TRBJ2-3; 9 positions match TRBD1. This CDR3 has 15 amino acids. Per the germline V gene, CDR1 is MNHEY and CDR2 is SMNVEV (reference sequence). J gave up 7 bases and V 5 bases, and 10 bases lay outside the gene matches. The CDR3 protein is CASSETGTGFNTQYF. The CDR3 DNA follows: TGTGCCAGCAGTGAGACCGGGACAGGGTTCAATACGCAGTATTTT.

This clonotype occurred many times. The V and J genes are TRBV2 and TRBJ2-3; tentative D call: TRBD1 (6 bases). V dropped 4 bases and J dropped 1 base, with 6 bases sitting between them. Germline V gives CDR1 SNHLY, CDR2 FYNNEI. This CDR3 is built from 13 residues. The CDR3 spells CASSGTGTDTQYF. The CDR3 DNA follows: TGTGCCAGCAGTGGGACAGGCACAGATACGCAGTATTTT.

In its sample, this clonotype was seen many times. The chain carries TRBV4-3 and TRBJ2-7; 7 bases match TRBD2. V was pared by 1 base and J by 4 bases, with 7 bases of the junction left unmatched. The length of the CDR3 is 15 residues. Germline assignment: CDR1 LGHNA and CDR2 YSLEER. The CDR3 region is CASSQVTSWGYEQYF. CDR3 bases: TGCGCCAGCAGCCAAGTGACTAGCTGGGGTTACGAGCAGTACTTC.

This clonotype was counted only a few times. This sequence joins TRBV7-3 and TRBJ2-1, with D unclear. The CDR3 runs 14 residues. Germline CDR1 is SGHTA and CDR2 is FQGTGA. V was cut by 0 bases and J by 6 bases, with 9 bases left in between. The CDR3 protein is CASSLTGSSNEQFF. The CDR3 coding sequence is TGTGCCAGCAGCTTAACGGGTAGCTCCAATGAGCAGTTCTTC. The whole variable domain, remainder taken from reference TRBV7-3 and TRBJ2-1, is GAGVSQTPSNKVTEKGKYVELRCDPISGHTALYWYRQSLGQGPEFLIYFQGTGAADDSGLPNDRFFAVRPEGSVSTLKIQRTERGDSAVYLCASSLTGSSNEQFFGPGTRLTVL.

This chain links TRBV5-6 with TRBJ2-5, with TRBD2 matching 9 bases. The CDR3 runs to 15 residues. Germline V gene sequence: CDR1 SGHDT, CDR2 YYEEEE. The V and J ends lost 2 bases and 2 bases, in that order; junction bases with no gene match: 4. Here the CDR3 reads CASSFPTSGQETQYF. CDR3 sequence (DNA): TGTGCCAGCAGCTTCCCAACTAGCGGGCAAGAGACCCAGTACTTC.

V is TRBV6-6 and J is TRBJ1-6, with a tentative D call TRBD1 (6 bases). V was shortened by 6 bases and J by 10 bases, with 22 bases between the two germline ends. CDR3 length equals 16 residues. Germline values: CDR1 MNHNY, CDR2 SVGAGI (reference sequence). The CDR3 region is CASRKTGAPEGSPLHF. The CDR3 nucleotides read TGTGCCAGCAGAAAGACAGGAGCCCCTGAGGGATCACCCCTCCACTTT.

This clonotype appeared many times. V is TRBV12-3 or TRBV12-4 and J is TRBJ1-1, with D possibly matching TRBD1 (5 bases). The CDR3 contains 16 residues. Trimming shortened V by 6 bases and J by 0 bases, and 17 bases separated the two germline ends. CDR3 DNA sequence: TGTGCCAGCAGATCGAATAGAGGGGCAATGAACACTGAAGCTTTCTTT. Protein sequence: CASRSNRGAMNTEAFF.

This clonotype occurred a few times. The V and J genes are TRBV28 and TRBJ1-5; TRBD1 agrees at 8 bases. The length of the CDR3 is 15 residues. The ends lost 5 bases at V and 4 bases at J; junction bases unmatched: 7. CDR1 MDHEN and CDR2 SYDVKM come from the germline V gene. The CDR3 DNA follows: TGTGCCAGCAGTCCGACAGGGGCGACGAATCAGCCCCAGCATTTT. Translation: CASSPTGATNQPQHF.

The genes are TRBV15 and TRBJ1-5; D gene uncertain. The CDR3 covers 17 residues. Germline CDR1 reads LNHNV; CDR2 reads YYDKDF (reference sequence). Trimming pared 3 bases from V and 2 bases from J, leaving 17 bases between. This chain's CDR3 is CATSRTFGAAGNQPQHF. For the CDR3, the DNA is TGTGCCACCAGCAGGACATTTGGTGCAGCCGGCAATCAGCCCCAGCATTTT. The full variable domain, its missing parts supplied by reference TRBV15 and TRBJ1-5, is DAMVIQNPRYQVTQFGKPVTLSCSQTLNHNVMYWYQQKSSQAPKLLFHYYDKDFNNEADTPDNFQSRRPNTSFCFLDIRSPGLGDTAMYLCATSRTFGAAGNQPQHFGDGTRLSIL.

This clonotype was picked up many times. The rearrangement uses TRBV20-1 and TRBJ2-1; the match to TRBD2 covers 11 bases. With 3 bases clipped from V and 6 bases from J, the junction kept 10 bases outside the gene matches. CDR3 length: 16 amino acids. CDR1 and CDR2 (germline): DFQATT, SNEGSKA (reference sequence). CDR3 protein: CSARNLAGGPINEQFF. In nucleotides, the CDR3 is TGCAGTGCTAGGAATTTAGCGGGGGGGCCCATCAATGAGCAGTTCTTC.

V and J are TRBV12-3 or TRBV12-4 and TRBJ2-3, with D uncertain. The V and J ends lost 6 bases and 0 bases respectively, with 13 bases between them. This CDR3 spans 15 amino acids. The CDR3 loop is CASSQDQVSTDTQYF. The CDR3 bases are TGTGCCAGCAGCCAAGACCAAGTAAGCACAGATACGCAGTATTTT.